The sequence of this TCR beta chain was determined in a study of neurological immune-mediated disorders. The time point here: longitudinal time-point 1 (baseline). Study results and limitations: No CDR3 amino acid sequences recurred among expanded clones across subjects, suggesting private repertoires in all groups. While HTLV-1-associated myelopathy showed the greatest TCR clonal expansion, multiple sclerosis showed the least, falling below healthy controls.

5'RACE with 10-nucleotide random UMIs generated the cDNA. Each CDR3 protein gets one entry after TCRdb re-called the 5' RACE reads with MiXCR. The table has over 55,000 distinct CDR3 sequences, about 11% seen once. Note on this clonotype: Antigen specificity is unknown. A single base separates this from a much larger clone, so it may be a read error.

V lost 5 bases and J 4 bases, leaving 18 bases between the germline ends. Germline-derived CDR1 and CDR2 are KGHSH and LQKENI. This CDR3 contains 16 residues. The sequence derives from a male donor with HTLV-1-associated myelopathy (HAM/TSP). The chain is built from TRBV18 and TRBJ1-3, with a weak D call TRBD1 (5 bases). The sequencing sample was made of PBMCs. The CDR3 nucleotides are TGTGCCAGCTCAATAATAGCCGCAGGGTCCGGAAACACCATATATTTT. It translates to CASSIIAAGSGNTIYF.